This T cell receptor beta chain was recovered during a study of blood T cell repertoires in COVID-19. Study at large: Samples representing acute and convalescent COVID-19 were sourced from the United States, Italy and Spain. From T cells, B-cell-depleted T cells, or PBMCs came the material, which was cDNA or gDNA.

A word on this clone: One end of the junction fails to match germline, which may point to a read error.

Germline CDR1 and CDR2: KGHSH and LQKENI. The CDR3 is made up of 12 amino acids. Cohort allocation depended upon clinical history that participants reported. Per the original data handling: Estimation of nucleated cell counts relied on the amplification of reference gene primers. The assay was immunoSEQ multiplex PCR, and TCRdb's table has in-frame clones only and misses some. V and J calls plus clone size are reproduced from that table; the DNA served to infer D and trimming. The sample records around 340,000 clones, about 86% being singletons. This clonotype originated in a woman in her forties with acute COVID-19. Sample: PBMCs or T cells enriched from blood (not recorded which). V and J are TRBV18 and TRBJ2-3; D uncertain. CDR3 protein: CASSLSLSLVDF. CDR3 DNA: TGTGCCAGCTCACTGAGCCTGAGCCTAGTAGATTTT. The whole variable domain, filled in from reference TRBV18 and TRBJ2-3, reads NAGVMQNPRHLVRRRGQEARLRCSPMKGHSHVYWYRQLPEEGLKFMVYLQKENIIDESGMPKERFSAEFPKEGPSILRIQQVVRGDSAAYFCASSLSLSLVDFGPGTRLTVL.